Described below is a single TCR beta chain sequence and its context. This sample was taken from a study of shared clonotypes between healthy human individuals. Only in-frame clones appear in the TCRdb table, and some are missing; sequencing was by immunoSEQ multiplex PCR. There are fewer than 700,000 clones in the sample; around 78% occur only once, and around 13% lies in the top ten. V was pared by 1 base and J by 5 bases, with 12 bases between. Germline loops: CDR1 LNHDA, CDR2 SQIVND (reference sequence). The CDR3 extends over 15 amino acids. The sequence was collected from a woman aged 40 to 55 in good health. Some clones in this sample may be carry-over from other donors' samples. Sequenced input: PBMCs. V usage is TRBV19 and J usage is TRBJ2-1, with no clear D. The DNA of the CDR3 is TGTGCCAGTAGTATAGGTCAGGTTCGGGACAATGAGCAGTTCTTC. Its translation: CASSIGQVRDNEQFF.